The 14 T cell receptor beta chains below all came from one sample that was sequenced in a study of tumor-infiltrating lymphocytes in localized non-small cell lung cancer. Using immunoSEQ multiplex PCR, the repertoire was profiled, and TCRdb retains in-frame clones only, with some absent. Of 9,500 to 11,000 clones in the sample, approximately 76% were seen once. The sequencing input was uninvolved lung tissue not adjacent to the tumor. The receptors stem from a human donor with non-small cell lung cancer.

The CDR3: CASSLGSEYYGYTF. CDR3 DNA: TGTGCCAGCAGCTTAGGCTCAGAATACTATGGCTACACCTTC. The V and J genes are TRBV7-2 and TRBJ1-2; unclear D gene. Germline CDR1 is SGHTA and CDR2 is FQGNSA. The V end was cut by 1 base, the J end by 3 bases, with 9 bases between. The CDR3 totals 14 residues.

This clone showed up just a few times. The V and J genes are TRBV6-6 and TRBJ1-1, with D possibly TRBD1 on 5 matching bases. Germline-derived CDR1 and CDR2 are MNHNY and SVGAGI (reference sequence). Trimming pared 0 bases from V and 0 bases from J, leaving 8 bases between. The CDR3 consists of 15 residues. CDR3 nucleotides: TGTGCCAGCAGTTACTCGGGGACGGTGAACACTGAAGCTTTCTTT. Translation: CASSYSGTVNTEAFF.

The chain combines TRBV19 with TRBJ1-5; D gene uncertain. V lost 3 bases to trimming and J lost 5 bases, with 8 bases between them. There are 13 residues in the CDR3. The germline V gene encodes CDR1 LNHDA and CDR2 SQIVND (reference sequence). The CDR3 nucleotides are TGTGCCAGTAGTATGAGGGTTGATCAGCCCCAGCATTTT. Translation: CASSMRVDQPQHF.

The chain joins TRBV10-3 to TRBJ1-2; 8 positions agree with TRBD1. V was clipped by 2 bases and J by 7 bases; unmatched bases: 6. CDR3 size: 14 residues. Per germline, CDR1 ENHRY and CDR2 SYGVKD. The CDR3 DNA sequence: TGTGCCATCAGTGAGACGGGACAGGCGTTTGGCTACACCTTC. Amino acids: CAISETGQAFGYTF.

The rearrangement uses TRBV7-8 and TRBJ2-5; TRBD2 is a possible D gene (5 bases). CDR3 length equals 13 residues. Per the germline V gene, CDR1 is SGHVS and CDR2 is FQNEAQ. Between the trimmed V and J ends, which lost 5 bases and 5 bases, there was a span of 12 bases. The CDR3 reads CASSPGSSETQYF. DNA for the CDR3: TGTGCCAGCAGCCCGGGATCCTCGGAGACCCAGTACTTC.

This chain connects TRBV28 to TRBJ2-7; D gene unclear. Germline values: CDR1 MDHEN, CDR2 SYDVKM. The CDR3 is made up of 14 amino acids. V lost 5 bases to trimming and J lost 0 bases, with 11 bases between them. The CDR3 nucleotides read TGTGCCAGCAGTGGGTCCTGGGCCTCCTACGAGCAGTACTTC. Protein product: CASSGSWASYEQYF. The whole variable domain, filled in from reference TRBV28 and TRBJ2-7, reads DVKVTQSSRYLVKRTGEKVFLECVQDMDHENMFWYRQDPGLGLRLIYFSYDVKMKEKGDIPEGYSVSREKKERFSLILESASTNQTSMYLCASSGSWASYEQYFGPGTRLTVT.

The V and J genes are TRBV29-1 and TRBJ2-5, with TRBD2 as a possible D gene (5 bases). Germline CDR1 SQVTM, CDR2 ANQGSEA. This CDR3 has 16 residues. The V end lost 1 base, the J end lost 1 base, and 16 bases lay between the germline ends. CDR3 nucleotide sequence: TGCAGCGTTGAAGGATTGGCGGATAGCGCCCAAGAGACCCAGTACTTC. Translating gives CSVEGLADSAQETQYF.

The V call is TRBV4-3, the J call TRBJ2-7, with a tentative D call TRBD2 (5 bases). This CDR3 region has 14 residues. V was shortened by 0 bases and J by 3 bases, with 9 bases between the two germline ends. Looked up from germline, CDR1 is LGHNA and CDR2 is YSLEER. This CDR3 is CASSQDISGYEQYF. CDR3 DNA: TGCGCCAGCAGCCAAGATATCAGCGGCTACGAGCAGTACTTC.

This chain links TRBV9 with TRBJ1-1; weak D call: TRBD1 (6 bases). This CDR3 has 14 residues. V was cut by 2 bases and J by 3 bases, with 11 bases left in between. The V gene's germline CDR1 is SGDLS and CDR2 YYNGEE. Here the CDR3 DNA reads TGTGCCAGCAGCGTGGGGGGGCGGGACACTGAAGCTTTCTTT. Translating it yields CASSVGGRDTEAFF.

This chain links TRBV4-3 with TRBJ2-1, with 10 bases fitting TRBD2. The junction had 6 bases not matched to a gene; V was cut back by 0 bases and J by 7 bases. CDR3 size: 16 residues. Per germline, CDR1 LGHNA and CDR2 YSLEER. Here the CDR3 reads CASSQDMSGRANEQFF. CDR3 nucleotide sequence: TGCGCCAGCAGCCAAGATATGAGCGGGAGGGCAAATGAGCAGTTCTTC.

The chain joins TRBV20-1 to TRBJ1-6; D gene ambiguous. The CDR3 totals 11 residues. CDR1 and CDR2 from the germline V gene are DFQATT and SNEGSKA (reference sequence). V was pared by 0 bases and J by 14 bases, with 8 bases between. The CDR3, as DNA: TGCAGTGCTAGAGACTCAGGCTCCCTCCACTTT. Translation: CSARDSGSLHF.

This clone appeared a few times. The genes are TRBV30 and TRBJ1-2; D remains unclear. The CDR3 runs 12 residues. The ends were cut back, 1 base at V and 7 bases at J, with 10 bases in the middle. Germline lookup yields CDR1 GTSNPN and CDR2 SVGIG (reference sequence). For the CDR3, the DNA is TGTGCCTGGAGTGGGGGAGGGAGTGGCTACACCTTC. Protein product: CAWSGGGSGYTF.

This chain links TRBV6-1 with TRBJ1-4; the match to TRBD1 covers 9 bases. The CDR3 runs 16 residues. The V gene end was trimmed by 2 bases and the J gene end by 5 bases; junction bases not matched to a gene: 6. The germline V gene encodes CDR1 MNHNS and CDR2 SASEGT. The CDR3 loop reads CASSEMGGTGNEKLFF. The CDR3 nucleotides read TGTGCCAGCAGTGAAATGGGGGGGACAGGGAATGAAAAACTGTTTTTT.

The chain has TRBV28 and TRBJ1-2; a possible D gene is TRBD1 (5 bases). Trimming pared 4 bases from V and 5 bases from J, leaving 11 bases between. Germline V gene lookup returns CDR1 MDHEN and CDR2 SYDVKM. This CDR3 comprises 13 residues. CDR3 sequence reads: CASSYPGPYGYTF. The DNA of the CDR3 is TGTGCCAGCAGTTATCCAGGGCCGTATGGCTACACCTTC.